This TCR beta chain stems from a study of blood T cells in healthy people across ages. Worth noting for this clonotype: Its antigen is currently unknown.

With a J-beta primer mix and a sample-barcoded 5' primer, a second PCR ran 7 to 11 cycles. TCRdb reprocessed the 5' RACE reads via MiXCR and lists one record per CDR3 protein. The repertoire holds over a million distinct CDR3 sequences, with approximately 25% as singletons. Broader study findings: Observed TCR beta diversity per million T cells went down as age went up. This fall followed a roughly linear course with age. Bulk PBMC profiling left naive and antigen-experienced comparisons inconclusive.

No fewer than 6 micrograms of total RNA were isolated from every sample. The CDR3 is made up of 14 amino acids. These same data were also listed under a study on T cells of mothers and their children. That work adds: Each mother gave over 8.5 million TCR beta CDR3 reads; each child, about 3 million.

The sequencing input was blood. This TCR came from a girl aged 2-10 years in good health. This sequence joins TRBV12-3 or TRBV12-4 and TRBJ2-1, with TRBD1 matching over 8 bases. The better agreement between TRBJ2-5 and the DNA end casts doubt on the J call. CDR3 nucleotide sequence: TGTGCCAGCAGTCCACGGAGGACAGGGCGGACCCAGTACTTC. As protein: CASSPRRTGRTQYF.